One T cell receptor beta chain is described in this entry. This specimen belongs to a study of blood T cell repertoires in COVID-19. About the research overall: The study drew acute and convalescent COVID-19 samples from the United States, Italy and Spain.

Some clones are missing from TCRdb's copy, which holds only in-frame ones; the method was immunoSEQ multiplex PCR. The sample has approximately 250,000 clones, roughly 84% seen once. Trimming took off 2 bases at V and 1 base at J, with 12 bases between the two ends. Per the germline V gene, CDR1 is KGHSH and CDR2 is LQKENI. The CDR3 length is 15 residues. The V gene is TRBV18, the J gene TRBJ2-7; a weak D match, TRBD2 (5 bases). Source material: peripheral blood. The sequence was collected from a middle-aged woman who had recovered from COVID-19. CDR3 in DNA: TGTGCCAGCTCACCAAATTTCGGGGTTTCCTACGAGCAGTACTTC. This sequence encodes CASSPNFGVSYEQYF.